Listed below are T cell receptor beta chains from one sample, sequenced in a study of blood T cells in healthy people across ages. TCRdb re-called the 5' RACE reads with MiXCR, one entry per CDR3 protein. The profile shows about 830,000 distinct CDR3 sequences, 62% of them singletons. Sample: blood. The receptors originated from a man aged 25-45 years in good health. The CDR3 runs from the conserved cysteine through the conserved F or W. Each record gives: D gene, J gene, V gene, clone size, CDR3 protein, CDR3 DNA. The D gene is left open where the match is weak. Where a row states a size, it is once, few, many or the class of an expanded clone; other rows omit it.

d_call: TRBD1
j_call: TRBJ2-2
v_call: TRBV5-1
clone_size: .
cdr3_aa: CASSLGTGISGELFF
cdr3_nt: TGCGCCAGCAGTCTTGGGACAGGGATATCCGGGGAGCTGTTTTTT

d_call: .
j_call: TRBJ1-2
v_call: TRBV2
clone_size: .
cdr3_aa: CASRKVSANYGYTF
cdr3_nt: TGTGCCAGCAGGAAGGTATCGGCTAACTATGGCTACACCTTC

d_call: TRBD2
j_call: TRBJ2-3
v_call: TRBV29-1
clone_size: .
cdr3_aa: CSVGASGGYTQYF
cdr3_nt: TGCAGCGTTGGTGCAAGCGGGGGCTATACGCAGTATTTT

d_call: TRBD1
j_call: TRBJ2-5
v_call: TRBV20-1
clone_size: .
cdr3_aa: CSARDLEDRVYERYF
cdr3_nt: TGCAGTGCTAGAGACCTGGAGGACAGGGTGTACGAGCGGTACTTC

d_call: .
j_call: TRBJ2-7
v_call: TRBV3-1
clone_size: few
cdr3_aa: CASKARGEQYF
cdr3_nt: TGTGCCAGCAAGGCCCGGGGGGAGCAGTACTTC

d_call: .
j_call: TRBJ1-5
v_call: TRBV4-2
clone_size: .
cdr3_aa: CASSQVSAGQPQHF
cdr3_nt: TGTGCCAGCAGCCAAGTATCGGCCGGACAGCCCCAGCATTTT

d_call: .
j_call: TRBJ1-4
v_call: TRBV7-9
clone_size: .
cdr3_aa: CASSLGTASEKLFF
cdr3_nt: TGTGCCAGCAGCTTAGGGACAGCGAGTGAAAAACTGTTTTTT

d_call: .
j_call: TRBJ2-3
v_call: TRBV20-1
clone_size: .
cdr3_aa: CSARGAFTDTQYF
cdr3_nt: TGCAGTGCAAGGGGGGCTTTCACAGATACGCAGTATTTT

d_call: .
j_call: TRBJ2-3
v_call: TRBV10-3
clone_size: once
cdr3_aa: CAISSDIDTQYF
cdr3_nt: TGTGCCATCAGTAGCGATATAGATACGCAGTATTTT

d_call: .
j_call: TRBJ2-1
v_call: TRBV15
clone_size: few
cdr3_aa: CATSRGDRNNEQFF
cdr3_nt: TGTGCCACCAGCAGAGGCGACAGGAATAATGAGCAGTTCTTC

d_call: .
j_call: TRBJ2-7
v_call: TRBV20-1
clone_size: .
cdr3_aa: CSASPGAPHEQYF
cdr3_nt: TGCAGTGCTAGTCCAGGGGCCCCCCACGAGCAGTACTTC

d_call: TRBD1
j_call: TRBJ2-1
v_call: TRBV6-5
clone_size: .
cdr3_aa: CANRYIPGQGEQFF
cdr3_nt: TGTGCCAACAGGTACATCCCCGGACAGGGAGAGCAGTTCTTC

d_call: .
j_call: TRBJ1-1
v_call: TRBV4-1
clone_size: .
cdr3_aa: CASSQDRAMNTEAFF
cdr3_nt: TGCGCCAGCAGCCAAGACAGGGCGATGAACACTGAAGCTTTCTTT

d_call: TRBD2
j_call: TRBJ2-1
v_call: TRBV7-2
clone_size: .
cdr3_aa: CASSPSLGRGSSGGPREQFF
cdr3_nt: TGTGCCAGCAGCCCCTCTCTGGGGAGGGGTTCTAGCGGGGGGCCAAGGGAGCAGTTCTTC

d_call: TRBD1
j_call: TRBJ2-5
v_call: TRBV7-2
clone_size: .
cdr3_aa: CAGRGQGSNSQETQYF
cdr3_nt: TGTGCCGGGCGGGGACAGGGGTCGAACTCCCAAGAGACCCAGTACTTC

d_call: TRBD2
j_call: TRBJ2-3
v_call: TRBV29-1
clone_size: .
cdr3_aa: CSVEGGDRTDTQYF
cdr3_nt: TGCAGCGTTGAGGGAGGGGACCGCACAGATACGCAGTATTTT

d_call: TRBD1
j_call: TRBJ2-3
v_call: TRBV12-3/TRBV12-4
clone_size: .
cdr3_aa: CASSPEGQGATDTQYF
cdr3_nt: TGTGCCAGCAGTCCAGAAGGACAGGGGGCAACAGATACGCAGTATTTT

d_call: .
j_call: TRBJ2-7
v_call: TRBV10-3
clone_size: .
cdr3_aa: CAISDQGGYEQYF
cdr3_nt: TGTGCCATCAGTGACCAGGGGGGATACGAGCAGTACTTC